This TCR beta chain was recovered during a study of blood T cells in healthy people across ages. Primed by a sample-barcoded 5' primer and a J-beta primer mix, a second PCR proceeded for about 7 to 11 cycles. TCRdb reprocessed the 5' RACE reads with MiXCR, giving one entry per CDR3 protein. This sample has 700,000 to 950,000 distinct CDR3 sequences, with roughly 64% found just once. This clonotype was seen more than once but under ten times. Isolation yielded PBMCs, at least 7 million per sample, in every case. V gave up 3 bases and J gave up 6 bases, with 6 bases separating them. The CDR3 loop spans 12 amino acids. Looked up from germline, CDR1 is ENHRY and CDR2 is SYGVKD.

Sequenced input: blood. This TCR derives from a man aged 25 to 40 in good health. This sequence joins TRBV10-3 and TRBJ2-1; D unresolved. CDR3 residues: CAISEGSNEQFF. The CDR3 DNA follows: TGTGCCATCAGTGAAGGCAGCAATGAGCAGTTCTTC.